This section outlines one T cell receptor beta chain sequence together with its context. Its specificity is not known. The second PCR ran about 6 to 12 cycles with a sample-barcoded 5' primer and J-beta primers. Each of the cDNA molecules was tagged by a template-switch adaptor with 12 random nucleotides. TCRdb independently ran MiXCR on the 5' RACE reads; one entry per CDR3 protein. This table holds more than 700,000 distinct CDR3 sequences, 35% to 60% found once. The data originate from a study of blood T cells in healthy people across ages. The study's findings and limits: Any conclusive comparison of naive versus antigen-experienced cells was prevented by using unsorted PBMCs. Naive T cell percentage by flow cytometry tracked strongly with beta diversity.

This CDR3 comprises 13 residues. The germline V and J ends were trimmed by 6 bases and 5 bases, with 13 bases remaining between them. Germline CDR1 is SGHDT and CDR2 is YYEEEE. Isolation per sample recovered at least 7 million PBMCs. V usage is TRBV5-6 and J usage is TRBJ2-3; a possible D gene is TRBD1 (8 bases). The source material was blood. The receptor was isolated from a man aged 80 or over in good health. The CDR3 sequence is CASKTGGGDTQYF. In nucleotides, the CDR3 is TGTGCCAGCAAAACAGGGGGGGGAGATACGCAGTATTTT.